This TCR beta chain was documented in a study of control samples from healthy donors and cancer patients (dated by TCRdb to about 2020). For this chain, trimming is 1 base at the V end and 6 bases at the J end, and the number of junction bases without a gene match is 1. The CDR3 runs 14 amino acids, cysteine and phenylalanine included. The only DNA kept is the CDR3, 42 bases in frame from the first base. Looking up the germline V gene yields CDR1 SGHRS and CDR2 YFSETQ. To prepare the library, the immunoSEQ multiplex PCR assay was applied. TCRdb provides this immuneACCESS table in a form limited to in-frame rearrangements. Some clones are lacking; in checked studies, under half of them reflect an unresolved V gene, and why the rest are absent is not known. The sample table contains around 30,000 clones; only one count was recorded for approximately 94% of them. The ten largest account for 1.5% to 2% of the sample.

A note on this clone: What antigen it recognizes has not been identified. It has no much larger one-base neighbor in the sample; base qualities were not kept.

The clonotype comes from a man aged 35 to 55 with colorectal cancer. Sequencing was performed on PBMCs. The chain employs TRBV5-1 and TRBJ1-6, and 7 junctional nucleotides match TRBD1. The CDR3 protein: CASSLQGVNSPLHF. The DNA sequence is given as TGCGCCAGCAGCTTGCAGGGGGTTAATTCACCCCTCCACTTT.